The 24 T cell receptor beta chains listed next were all sequenced from one sample in a study of T cells in Graves' hyperthyroidism and ophthalmopathy. RNA transcripts gave rise to amplified TCR beta CDR3 regions. HTBI primers were the set used in a first-round RT-PCR of the TCR CDR3. Each CDR3 protein gets one entry after TCRdb re-called the multiplex PCR reads with MiXCR. The sample lists approximately 620,000 distinct CDR3 sequences, approximately 16% occurring once. The material sequenced was blood. The receptors come from a woman aged 35 to 49 with Graves' ophthalmopathy.

V usage is TRBV7-9 and J usage is TRBJ2-1, with a weak D call TRBD2 (5 bases). Germline CDR1 SEHNR, CDR2 FQNEAQ (reference sequence). V was pared by 2 bases and J by 3 bases, with 11 bases between. The CDR3 contains 15 residues. The CDR3 DNA reads TGTGCCAGCAGCTTAACAACCGAGGGCTACAATGAGCAGTTCTTC. Protein product: CASSLTTEGYNEQFF.

This rearrangement joins TRBV30 to TRBJ1-1, with TRBD1 matching 7 bases. J was trimmed by 4 bases and V by 2 bases; bases with no gene match: 16. There are 17 residues in the CDR3. Germline V CDR1 and CDR2: GTSNPN, SVGIG (reference sequence). The CDR3, as DNA: TGTGCCTGGAGTACCCGGCCGGGACAGCGGATGGGCACTGAAGCTTTCTTT. It codes for CAWSTRPGQRMGTEAFF.

This clonotype has more than one count but fewer than ten. This rearrangement joins TRBV6-9 to TRBJ1-4; 7 bases match TRBD1. CDR1 and CDR2 from the germline V gene are MNHGY and SVAAGI. Trimming cost V 1 base and J 0 bases; bases outside gene matches: 17. This CDR3 has 21 amino acids. CDR3 residues: CASSYYTVGTAKPTTNEKLFF. The CDR3, as DNA: TGTGCCAGCAGTTATTATACCGTAGGGACAGCCAAACCTACAACTAATGAAAAACTGTTTTTT.

V gene TRBV29-1 combines with J gene TRBJ2-7; D unclear. The CDR3 sequence is 13 residues long. Looked up from germline, CDR1 is SQVTM and CDR2 is ANQGSEA. The V gene lost 4 bases and the J gene lost 2 bases, with 12 bases spanning the gap. Written as DNA, the CDR3 is TGCAGCGTTGCGGGCCCCGACCCCTACGAGCAGTACTTC. Translation: CSVAGPDPYEQYF.

This clonotype has ten or more counts. The chain carries TRBV7-2 and TRBJ2-7; D might be TRBD2 (5 bases). This CDR3 comprises 12 residues. Germline V gene sequence: CDR1 SGHTA, CDR2 FQGNSA. Trimming stripped 1 base from V and 6 bases from J, with 7 bases between. CDR3 nucleotides: TGTGCCAGCAGCTTAGTCGGGATCGAGCAGTACTTC. Translation gives CASSLVGIEQYF.

The CDR3 is CASSIRGARSTEAFF. The CDR3 region has the DNA TGTGCCAGTAGTATCCGAGGGGCGCGGAGCACTGAAGCTTTCTTT. The chain links TRBV19 to TRBJ1-1; TRBD1 might be the D (5 bases). The CDR3 sequence is 15 residues long. Germline values: CDR1 LNHDA, CDR2 SQIVND (reference sequence). V lost 3 bases, J lost 4 bases, and 15 bases lay in between. Variable domain in full (rest from reference TRBV19 and TRBJ1-1): DGGITQSPKYLFRKEGQNVTLSCEQNLNHDAMYWYRQDPGQGLRLIYYSQIVNDFQKGDIAEGYSVSREKKESFPLTVTSAQKNPTAFYLCASSIRGARSTEAFFGQGTRLTVV.

This clonotype was detected many times. This chain uses TRBV20-1 with TRBJ2-7, with D tentatively TRBD1 (5 bases). CDR1 and CDR2 from the germline V gene are DFQATT and SNEGSKA (reference sequence). The CDR3 sequence is 14 residues long. Trimming left V 0 bases short and J 3 bases short, with 12 bases between. Here the CDR3 reads CSARDLAGLYEQYF. The CDR3 DNA sequence: TGCAGTGCTAGAGATCTGGCAGGGCTCTACGAGCAGTACTTC.

This clonotype has a count of ten or more. V is TRBV10-3 and J is TRBJ1-1; no firm D call. This CDR3 has 15 amino acids. CDR1 ENHRY and CDR2 SYGVKD come from the germline V gene. V was trimmed by 0 bases and J by 2 bases, leaving 10 bases between them. The CDR3 DNA follows: TGTGCCATCAGTGAGTCGGGAGATCTCAACACTGAAGCTTTCTTT. Its translation: CAISESGDLNTEAFF.

The V gene is TRBV4-2, the J gene TRBJ2-1, with D uncertain. Germline CDR1 LGHNA, CDR2 YNFKEQ. Trimming took 1 base from V and 6 from J, leaving 13 bases between them. This CDR3 has 15 amino acids. CDR3 bases: TGTGCCAGCAGCCAAGGGATAGAGTCTATCAATGAGCAGTTCTTC. Protein product: CASSQGIESINEQFF.

J is TRBJ2-5 and V is TRBV7-2; no clear D gene. The CDR3 runs to 14 residues. Between the trimmed V and J ends, which lost 2 bases and 2 bases, there was a span of 9 bases. Germline V gene data show CDR1 as SGHTA and CDR2 as FQGNSA. The CDR3 DNA reads as TGTGCCAGCAGCTTATTCGGAGCGCAAGAGACCCAGTACTTC. This encodes CASSLFGAQETQYF.

The rearrangement uses TRBV6-5 and TRBJ2-7; 11 bases align to TRBD2. The CDR3 is 18 residues long. Per germline, CDR1 MNHEY and CDR2 SVGAGI. V lost 1 base and J lost 1; bases outside the gene matches: 9. CDR3 DNA sequence: TGTGCCAGCAGTTACTTCCCTCCGACTAGCGGGGCATCCTACGAGCAGTACTTC. This gives the protein CASSYFPPTSGASYEQYF.

In its sample, this clonotype was seen many times. The CDR3 region has the DNA TGTGCCAGCAGACGGACAGGGGGGTACGAGCAGTACTTC. Translation gives CASRRTGGYEQYF. This chain joins TRBV27 and TRBJ2-7; 10 nucleotides line up with TRBD1. Germline V CDR1 and CDR2: MNHEY, SMNVEV (reference sequence). The trim removed 6 bases at V and 4 bases at J, leaving 3 bases unmatched. The CDR3 covers 13 residues.

This clonotype was recorded at least ten times. This chain uses TRBV27 with TRBJ2-7; D possibly uses TRBD1 or TRBD2 (6 bases each). Trimming took 0 bases from V and 4 from J, leaving 13 bases between them. The CDR3 totals 15 residues. From germline, CDR1 is MNHEY and CDR2 SMNVEV (reference sequence). CDR3 coding DNA: TGTGCCAGCAGTTTATCGGTCCAGGGGAGGTACGAGCAGTACTTC. The encoded protein is CASSLSVQGRYEQYF.

Many counts were recorded for this clonotype. The V and J genes are TRBV5-1 and TRBJ2-7, with 10 bases matching TRBD2. Trimming at V came to 5 bases and at J to 5 bases, leaving 7 bases not matched to a gene. There are 14 residues in the CDR3. The germline V gene encodes CDR1 SGHRS and CDR2 YFSETQ. The CDR3 here is CASSALAGVDEQYF. Here the CDR3 DNA reads TGCGCCAGCAGTGCGCTAGCGGGAGTCGACGAGCAGTACTTC.

The chain joins TRBV20-1 to TRBJ1-1, with 8 bases lining up with TRBD1. The V gene's germline CDR1 is DFQATT and CDR2 SNEGSKA (reference sequence). J lost 1 base, V lost 6 bases, and 4 bases had no gene match. CDR3 length: 13 residues. CDR3 bases: TGCAGTGCCCGGACAGGGACGAACACTGAAGCTTTCTTT. It encodes CSARTGTNTEAFF.

This clonotype was detected ten times or more. The chain is built from TRBV7-2 and TRBJ2-1; D gene uncertain. Germline V lookup: CDR1 SGHTA, CDR2 FQGNSA. The CDR3 is 16 amino acids. V lost 1 base and J lost 2, with 12 bases in between. CDR3 in amino acids: CASSLVAAKTYNEQFF. The DNA for the CDR3 is TGTGCCAGCAGCTTAGTGGCCGCTAAAACCTACAATGAGCAGTTCTTC.

This chain links TRBV6-1 with TRBJ1-5; 9 bases agree with TRBD1. CDR1 MNHNS and CDR2 SASEGT come from the germline V gene. The CDR3 totals 16 residues. The trim removed 6 bases at V and 0 bases at J, leaving 6 bases unmatched. The CDR3 here is CASRTGQGGSNQPQHF. CDR3 DNA sequence: TGTGCCAGCAGAACGGGACAGGGAGGTAGCAATCAGCCCCAGCATTTT.

DNA for the CDR3: TGTGCCAGCACTCCGAAAGAAACCGATACGCAGTATTTT. It codes for CASTPKETDTQYF. The J gene is TRBJ2-3, the V gene TRBV6-1; no definite D call. Trimming left V 7 bases short and J 6 bases short, with 14 bases between. The germline V gene has CDR1 MNHNS and CDR2 SASEGT. The CDR3 is 13 residues long.

At least ten counts were recorded for this clonotype. The rearrangement joins TRBV10-3 to TRBJ1-4; TRBD1 matches at 7 bases. Germline CDR1 ENHRY, CDR2 SYGVKD. CDR3 length equals 15 residues. V shed 6 bases, J shed 3 bases, and the junction held 7 bases outside the gene matches. CDR3 residues: CAIRPRQGPNEKLFF. The CDR3 DNA reads TGTGCCATCAGGCCTAGACAGGGCCCTAATGAAAAACTGTTTTTT.

In its sample, this clonotype was seen a few times. The chain combines TRBV5-1 with TRBJ2-3; D is unresolved. This CDR3 is 15 amino acids long. The V gene lost 1 base and the J gene lost 0 bases, with 9 bases spanning the gap. Looked up from germline, CDR1 is SGHRS and CDR2 is YFSETQ. DNA of the CDR3: TGCGCCAGCAGCTTGAGTGGACCTAGCACAGATACGCAGTATTTT. Residues: CASSLSGPSTDTQYF.

This clonotype was counted ten times or more. V gene TRBV20-1 combines with J gene TRBJ2-7; 13 nucleotides match TRBD2. Germline CDR1 is DFQATT and CDR2 is SNEGSKA (reference sequence). Germline trimming cut 2 bases from V and 6 bases from J; bases unmatched to any gene: 13. This CDR3 has 17 amino acids. CDR3 nucleotides: TGCAGTGCTAGAACCACTAGCGGGAGGGCCTGGGGATTCGAGCAGTACTTC. It codes for CSARTTSGRAWGFEQYF.

This clonotype was seen repeatedly, ten times or more. V and J are TRBV5-1 and TRBJ2-7; TRBD1 matches 7 bases. Germline trimming cut 2 bases from V and 0 bases from J; bases unmatched to any gene: 14. The V gene's germline CDR1 is SGHRS and CDR2 YFSETQ. The length of the CDR3 is 18 residues. This chain's CDR3 is CASSLEWQGDSISYEQYF. Written as DNA, the CDR3 is TGCGCCAGCAGCTTAGAGTGGCAGGGGGATTCCATCTCCTACGAGCAGTACTTC. Supplemented by reference TRBV5-1 and TRBJ2-7, the full variable domain reads KAGVTQTPRYLIKTRGQQVTLSCSPISGHRSVSWYQQTPGQGLQFLFEYFSETQRNKGNFPGRFSGRQFSNSRSEMNVSTLELGDSALYLCASSLEWQGDSISYEQYFGPGTRLTVT.

This clonotype was seen only a few times. V is TRBV6-2 or TRBV6-3 and J is TRBJ1-5; D possibly corresponds to TRBD1 (6 bases). V lost 0 bases to trimming and J lost 6 bases, with 15 bases between them. CDR1 is MNHEY, CDR2 SVGEGT, per germline. This CDR3 comprises 16 residues. CDR3 loop: CASSYSRGGGVQPQHF. CDR3 in DNA: TGTGCCAGCAGTTACTCGAGAGGGGGGGGCGTTCAGCCCCAGCATTTT.

A few counts support this clonotype. The chain recombines TRBV27 with TRBJ2-7; D gene ambiguous. Germline CDR1 and CDR2: MNHEY and SMNVEV (reference sequence). Trimming took off 2 bases at V and 2 bases at J, with 13 bases between the two ends. This CDR3 spans 15 amino acids. The CDR3 region is CASSLGSTVPYEQYF. The CDR3 DNA sequence: TGTGCCAGCAGTTTAGGTAGCACGGTCCCCTACGAGCAGTACTTC.